A selection of T cell receptor beta chains follows, all from one sample in a study of regulatory T cells in long-lasting Graves disease. TCRdb re-analysed the multiplex PCR reads in MiXCR, keeping a single row per CDR3 protein. The repertoire has 650,000 to 700,000 distinct CDR3 sequences, 30% of them found once; the top ten carry 40% to 55%. This sample comprised peripheral blood mononuclear cells (PBMCs), obtained when the disease was refractory, from a patient treated with antithyroid drugs. The receptors originated from a female donor with Graves disease. Both conserved end residues are part of each CDR3. D genes are given only for firm matches. Only part of the rows carry a size: once, few, many, or a class if the clone is expanded.

TRBV27	-	TRBJ1-1	-	TGTGCCAGCAGTTTAGCCCCCCAGCGGGAAGCTTTCTTT	CASSLAPQREAFF
TRBV12-3/TRBV12-4	few	TRBJ1-5	TRBD1	TGTGCCAGCAGTGACCGGGACAGGGGGCTTGAACAGCCCCAGCATTTT	CASSDRDRGLEQPQHF
TRBV19	-	TRBJ2-5	TRBD2	TGTGCCAGTAGGGTCCGGGAGGGGGAGACCCAGTACTTC	CASRVREGETQYF
TRBV19	few	TRBJ1-1	-	TGTGCCAGTAGTATAGATGGTTCCCCCCTGGGGAACACTGAAGCTTTCTTT	CASSIDGSPLGNTEAFF
TRBV28	-	TRBJ1-1	-	TGTGCCATAACTTCGGCGATGAACACTGAAGCTTTCTTT	CAITSAMNTEAFF
TRBV5-4	-	TRBJ1-1	-	TGTGCCAGCAGCTTGGATGGCAGTCAAGCTTTCTTT	CASSLDGSQAFF
TRBV3-1	-	TRBJ2-4	-	TGTGCCAGCAGCCAAGGGTCAATTTGGGGATTGGACATTCAGTACTTC	CASSQGSIWGLDIQYF
TRBV12-3/TRBV12-4	-	TRBJ2-3	TRBD2	TGTGCCAGCAGCGAACTAGCGGCCTACACAGATACGCAGTATTTT	CASSELAAYTDTQYF
TRBV6-5	few	TRBJ2-7	-	TGTGCCAGCAGTTACTCGGCAGGGAGCTCCTACGAGCAGTACTTC	CASSYSAGSSYEQYF
TRBV20-1	few	TRBJ1-1	TRBD1	TGCAGTGCGTCAACAGGGGGCACCTTGAACACTGAAGCTTTCTTT	CSASTGGTLNTEAFF
TRBV7-2	-	TRBJ2-7	TRBD2	TGTGCCAGCAGCTTAATCTCTAGCGGGGTCTACGAGCAGTACTTC	CASSLISSGVYEQYF
TRBV30	-	TRBJ1-5	-	TGTGCCTGGAGTGACAGGGAACTCAATCAGCCCCAGCATTTT	CAWSDRELNQPQHF